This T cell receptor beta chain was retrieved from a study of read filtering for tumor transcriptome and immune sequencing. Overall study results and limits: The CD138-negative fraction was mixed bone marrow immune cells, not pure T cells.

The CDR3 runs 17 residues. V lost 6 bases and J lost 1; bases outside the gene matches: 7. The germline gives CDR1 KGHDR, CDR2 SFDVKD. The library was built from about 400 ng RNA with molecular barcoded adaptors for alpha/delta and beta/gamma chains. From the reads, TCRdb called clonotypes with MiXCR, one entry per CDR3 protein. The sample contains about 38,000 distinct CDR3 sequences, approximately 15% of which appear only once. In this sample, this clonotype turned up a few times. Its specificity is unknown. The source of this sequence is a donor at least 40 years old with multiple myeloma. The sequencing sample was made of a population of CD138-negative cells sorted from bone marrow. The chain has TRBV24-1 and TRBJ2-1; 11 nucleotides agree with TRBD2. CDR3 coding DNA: TGTGCCACCAGTAGTACTAGCGGGAGTCGGTCCTACAATGAGCAGTTCTTC. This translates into CATSSTSGSRSYNEQFF.